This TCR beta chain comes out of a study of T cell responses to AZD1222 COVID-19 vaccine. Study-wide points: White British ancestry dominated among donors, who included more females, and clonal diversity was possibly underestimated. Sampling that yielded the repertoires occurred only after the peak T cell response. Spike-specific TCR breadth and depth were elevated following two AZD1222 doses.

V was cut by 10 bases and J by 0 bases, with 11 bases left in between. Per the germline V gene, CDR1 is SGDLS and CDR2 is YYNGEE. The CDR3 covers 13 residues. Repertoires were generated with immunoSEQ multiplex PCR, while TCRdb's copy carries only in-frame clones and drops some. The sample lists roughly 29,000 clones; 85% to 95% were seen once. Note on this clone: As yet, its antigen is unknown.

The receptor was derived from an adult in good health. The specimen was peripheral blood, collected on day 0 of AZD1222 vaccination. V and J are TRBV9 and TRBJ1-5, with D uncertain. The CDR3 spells CASGGSSNQPQHF. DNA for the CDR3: TGTGCCTCGGGAGGCTCTAGCAATCAGCCCCAGCATTTT.